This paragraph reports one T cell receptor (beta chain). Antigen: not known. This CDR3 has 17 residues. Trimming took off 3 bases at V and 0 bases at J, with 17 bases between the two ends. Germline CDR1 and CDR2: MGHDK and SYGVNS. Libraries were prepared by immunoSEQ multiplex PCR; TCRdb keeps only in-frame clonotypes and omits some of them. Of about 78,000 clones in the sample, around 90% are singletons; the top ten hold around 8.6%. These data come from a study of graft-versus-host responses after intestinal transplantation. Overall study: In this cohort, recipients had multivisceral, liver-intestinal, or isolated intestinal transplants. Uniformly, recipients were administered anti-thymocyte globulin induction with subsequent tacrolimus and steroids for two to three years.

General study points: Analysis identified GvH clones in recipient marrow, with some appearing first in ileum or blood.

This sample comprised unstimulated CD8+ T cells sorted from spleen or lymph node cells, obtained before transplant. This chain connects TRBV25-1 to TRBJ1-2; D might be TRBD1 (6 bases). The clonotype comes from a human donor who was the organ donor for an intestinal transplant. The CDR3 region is CASSDGGTYSANYGYTF. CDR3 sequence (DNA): TGTGCCAGCAGTGACGGGGGGACATATTCAGCTAACTATGGCTACACCTTC.